This T cell receptor (beta chain) comes out of a study of blood T cell repertoires in COVID-19. Study as a whole: T cells, B-cell-depleted T cells, or PBMCs provided the cDNA or gDNA that served as material.

The data were produced by immunoSEQ multiplex PCR, yet TCRdb's version contains in-frame clones alone and is incomplete. In the table there are around 260,000 clones, approximately 84% of which are singletons. The CDR3 spans 13 residues. V was trimmed by 6 bases and J by 7 bases, leaving 13 bases between them. Sequences were obtained from peripheral blood. The sequence was obtained from a person aged 65 to 79 with COVID-19, enrolled during active disease. This sequence joins TRBV12-3 or TRBV12-4 and TRBJ1-5; D might be TRBD1 (6 bases). CDR3 DNA sequence: TGTGCCAGCAGCCCAGGGGCCCAGCAGCCCCAGCATTTT. Protein product: CASSPGAQQPQHF.